The 22 T cell receptor beta chains listed next were all sequenced from one sample in a study of blood T cell repertoires in COVID-19. The method was immunoSEQ multiplex PCR; TCRdb's version includes in-frame clones alone and lacks a portion of them. The table includes a few hundred thousand clones, around 87% detected once. The sequenced material came from peripheral blood. The receptors stem from a man aged 55 to 70 with acute or convalescent COVID-19.

This chain links TRBV9 with TRBJ2-2; tentative D call: TRBD1 (5 bases). Germline assignment: CDR1 SGDLS and CDR2 YYNGEE. Trimming left V 3 bases short and J 4 bases short, with 16 bases between. CDR3 length: 16 amino acids. The CDR3 reads CASSGGVGVGTGELFF. Here the CDR3 DNA reads TGTGCCAGCAGCGGGGGTGTAGGGGTGGGCACCGGGGAGCTGTTTTTT.

V gene TRBV30 combines with J gene TRBJ2-5; TRBD2 might be the D (5 bases). Germline lookup yields CDR1 GTSNPN and CDR2 SVGIG (reference sequence). The CDR3 runs to 12 residues. V was clipped by 4 bases and J by 1 base, with 7 bases between them. CDR3 DNA: TGTGCCTGGAACAGCGGCCAAGAGACCCAGTACTTC. Encoded protein: CAWNSGQETQYF.

This clone appeared a single time. The J gene is TRBJ2-3, the V gene TRBV21-1; TRBD2 is the table's D call and was not checked against the DNA. TRBV21-1 is recorded as a pseudogene. This CDR3 is 19 amino acids long. The CDR3 DNA reads TGTGCCAGCAGCAAACCGCGAGTTAGCGGGGGGCAGAGCACAGATACGCAGTATTTT. It encodes CASSKPRVSGGQSTDTQYF.

The CDR3 loop reads CASSYDGTLSEKLFF. DNA of the CDR3: TGTGCCAGCAGTTATGACGGGACTCTTAGCGAAAAACTGTTTTTT. The chain couples TRBV6-5 to TRBJ1-4; a weak D match, TRBD1 (5 bases). The V end lost 3 bases, the J end lost 8 bases, and 16 bases lay between the germline ends. The CDR3 has 15 residues. Germline lookup yields CDR1 MNHEY and CDR2 SVGAGI.

The gene calls are TRBV7-2 and TRBJ2-5; D is uncertain. From germline, CDR1 is SGHTA and CDR2 FQGNSA. V was clipped by 2 bases and J by 2 bases, with 12 bases between them. This CDR3 comprises 15 residues. CDR3 in amino acids: CASSLQSWRQETQYF. DNA for the CDR3: TGTGCCAGCAGCTTACAGTCTTGGCGGCAAGAGACCCAGTACTTC.

The V and J genes are TRBV28 and TRBJ2-2; TRBD1 agrees at 10 bases. This CDR3 is built from 15 residues. Germline loops: CDR1 MDHEN, CDR2 SYDVKM. The ends lost 7 bases at V and 5 bases at J; junction bases unmatched: 7. The CDR3 sequence: CASTPQGQGTGELFF. The CDR3 region has the DNA TGTGCCAGCACCCCGCAGGGACAGGGGACCGGGGAGCTGTTTTTT.

A single count supports this clone. This chain links TRBV19 with TRBJ1-1, with 7 bases identical to TRBD1. This CDR3 is 13 amino acids long. With V trimmed by 3 bases and J by 5 bases, 3 bases remained unmatched. Germline assignment: CDR1 LNHDA and CDR2 SQIVND (reference sequence). CDR3 sequence reads: CASSMTGFTEAFF. The CDR3 DNA reads as TGTGCCAGTAGTATGACAGGGTTTACTGAAGCTTTCTTT.

The table lists this clone with a few counts. The chain is built from TRBV2 and TRBJ2-7; weak D call: TRBD2 (6 bases). CDR1 SNHLY and CDR2 FYNNEI come from the germline V gene. The CDR3 runs 12 residues. The V gene lost 5 bases and the J gene lost 7 bases, with 12 bases spanning the gap. In DNA form, the CDR3 reads TGTGCCAGCAGTCTACCAGGAGGGGAGCAGTACTTC. This sequence encodes CASSLPGGEQYF.

This clone has a handful of counts. This sequence joins TRBV5-1 and TRBJ1-6, with a tentative D call TRBD1 (5 bases). Trimming removed 2 bases from V and 6 bases from J, with 15 bases in between. There are 16 residues in the CDR3. CDR1 and CDR2 (germline): SGHRS, YFSETQ. The CDR3, as DNA: TGCGCCAGCAGCTTTAAGGACGGACAAGTTAATTCACCCCTCCACTTT. Translated: CASSFKDGQVNSPLHF.

The chain joins TRBV13 to TRBJ1-1; D may be TRBD1 (6 bases). Trimming shortened V by 7 bases and J by 2 bases, and 14 bases separated the two germline ends. The germline gives CDR1 PRHDT, CDR2 FYEKMQ (reference sequence). The CDR3 consists of 14 residues. CDR3 residues: CASIFRGPNTEAFF. CDR3 sequence (DNA): TGTGCCAGCATATTCAGGGGACCAAACACTGAAGCTTTCTTT.

Written as DNA, the CDR3 is TGCGCCAGCAGCCAAGAACCCTTCGGGGGGGCTAATTACGAGCAGTACTTC. It yields the protein CASSQEPFGGANYEQYF. The V and J genes are TRBV4-1 and TRBJ2-7, with 8 bases matching TRBD2. The germline V gene has CDR1 MGHRA and CDR2 YSYEKL. V trimming: 0 bases; J trimming: 4 bases; junction bases outside the gene matches: 11. The CDR3 totals 17 residues.

This chain joins TRBV5-1 and TRBJ2-3, with TRBD2 matching 7 bases. Per the germline V gene, CDR1 is SGHRS and CDR2 is YFSETQ. This CDR3 region has 16 residues. Trimming removed 4 bases from V and 2 bases from J; junction bases left unmatched: 10. The CDR3 loop reads CASSGWEGGNTDTQYF. The CDR3 DNA is TGCGCCAGCAGCGGCTGGGAGGGAGGAAACACAGATACGCAGTATTTT.

This clone has more than one count but fewer than ten. The chain employs TRBV19 and TRBJ2-1; 11 positions match TRBD2. V gave up 5 bases and J gave up 9 bases; unmatched junction bases: 15. The CDR3 extends over 17 amino acids. CDR1 and CDR2 from the germline V gene are LNHDA and SQIVND (reference sequence). Written as DNA, the CDR3 is TGTGCCAGTAGTTTAACCGTTAGCGGGGGGGCTCTGGGTGAGCAGTTCTTC. Its protein product is CASSLTVSGGALGEQFF.

This chain joins TRBV6-2 or TRBV6-3 and TRBJ1-2; TRBD1 is a possible D gene (6 bases). From germline, CDR1 is MNHEY and CDR2 SVGEGT. V was trimmed by 6 bases and J by 2 bases, leaving 10 bases between them. There are 13 residues in the CDR3. CDR3 coding DNA: TGTGCCAGCAGCACCACAGGGAACTATGGCTACACCTTC. Amino acids: CASSTTGNYGYTF.

V and J are TRBV7-3 and TRBJ2-5; 9 positions match TRBD2. Germline V gives CDR1 SGHTA, CDR2 FQGTGA. The J segment lost 1 base and the V segment lost 2 bases, leaving 14 bases of the junction unmatched. The CDR3 totals 19 residues. CDR3 loop: CASSLLSGGTGRPQETQYF. In nucleotides, the CDR3 is TGTGCCAGCAGCTTATTAAGCGGGGGGACGGGGAGACCCCAAGAGACCCAGTACTTC.

This rearrangement joins TRBV7-2 to TRBJ1-4; 7 bases map to TRBD1. Germline-derived CDR1 and CDR2 are SGHTA and FQGNSA. CDR3 size: 15 residues. Unmatched junction bases numbered 8, after V lost 5 bases and J lost 5 bases. The CDR3 sequence: CASSPNRGVNEKLFF. DNA of the CDR3: TGTGCCAGCAGCCCAAACAGGGGTGTAAATGAAAAACTGTTTTTT.

This chain links TRBV7-8 with TRBJ1-4, with D tentatively TRBD1 (5 bases). The V end lost 2 bases, the J end lost 5 bases, and 12 bases lay between the germline ends. CDR1 is SGHVS and CDR2 is FQNEAQ in the germline V gene. CDR3 length equals 15 residues. This chain's CDR3 is CASSLYDRLNEKLFF. DNA of the CDR3: TGTGCCAGCAGCTTATACGACAGATTGAATGAAAAACTGTTTTTT.

V is TRBV19 and J is TRBJ1-3, with 9 bases that match TRBD1. This CDR3 contains 16 residues. The germline V gene has CDR1 LNHDA and CDR2 SQIVND (reference sequence). Germline trimming cut 7 bases from V and 0 bases from J; bases unmatched to any gene: 7. The CDR3 spells CASTTGGTFSGNTIYF. In DNA, the CDR3 is TGTGCCAGTACCACAGGGGGCACCTTCTCTGGAAACACCATATATTTT.

The rearrangement joins TRBV7-3 to TRBJ2-7, with 8 bases that match TRBD2. The CDR3 has 15 residues. In germline, CDR1 is SGHTA, CDR2 FQGTGA. The ends lost 5 bases at V and 6 bases at J; junction bases unmatched: 12. CDR3 sequence reads: CASSLMAGGATEQYF. The CDR3 coding sequence is TGTGCCAGCAGCCTCATGGCCGGGGGGGCTACCGAGCAGTACTTC.

The table lists this clone with a count of one. V usage is TRBV25-1 and J usage is TRBJ1-4; D is possibly TRBD1 (5 bases). Germline V gene lookup returns CDR1 MGHDK and CDR2 SYGVNS. V was clipped by 7 bases and J by 7 bases, with 13 bases between them. The CDR3 loop spans 13 amino acids. The CDR3 loop is CASTGQGSEKLFF. The CDR3 DNA is TGTGCCAGCACCGGTCAGGGCAGTGAAAAACTGTTTTTT.

The rearrangement links TRBV6-5 to TRBJ1-2; 9 bases are shared with TRBD1. This CDR3 contains 15 residues. The J segment lost 1 base and the V segment lost 6 bases, leaving 6 bases of the junction unmatched. Germline loops: CDR1 MNHEY, CDR2 SVGAGI. The CDR3 DNA is TGTGCCAGCAGGTTTGGACAGGGGCGTAACTATGGCTACACCTTC. Amino acid sequence: CASRFGQGRNYGYTF.

The genes are TRBV5-8 and TRBJ2-3, with TRBD1 identical over 10 bases. The CDR3 sequence is 17 residues long. The ends lost 0 bases at V and 1 base at J; junction bases unmatched: 5. Per the germline V gene, CDR1 is SGHTS and CDR2 is YDEGEE. The CDR3 nucleotides are TGTGCCAGCAGCTTGGGGGACAGGGGCTGGGGCACAGATACGCAGTATTTT. It codes for CASSLGDRGWGTDTQYF.